This T cell receptor (beta chain) was sequenced for a study of identical twins. Findings and limits, study-wide: Conclusions came from cross-sectional statistical analysis, not from following the same donors. Diverse VJ usage suggested most zero-insertion clonotypes were not invariant T cells.

TCRdb recomputed calls from the 5' RACE reads with MiXCR, one row per CDR3 protein. This sample carries 1.5 million to 2 million distinct CDR3 sequences, 25% to 35% of them seen once, and the ten largest clones take approximately 0.25%. The V gene's germline CDR1 is SGHVS and CDR2 FNYEAQ. There are 14 residues in the CDR3. V trimming: 2 bases; J trimming: 7 bases; junction bases outside the gene matches: 8. For this clonotype: The antigen remains unidentified.

J is TRBJ2-7 and V is TRBV7-6; 7 bases match TRBD2. The sample comprised cord blood. The source of this sequence is a newborn girl in good health. CDR3 DNA sequence: TGTGCCAGCAGCTTATATGAGGGAGGGAAAGAGCAGTACTTC. Translating gives CASSLYEGGKEQYF.